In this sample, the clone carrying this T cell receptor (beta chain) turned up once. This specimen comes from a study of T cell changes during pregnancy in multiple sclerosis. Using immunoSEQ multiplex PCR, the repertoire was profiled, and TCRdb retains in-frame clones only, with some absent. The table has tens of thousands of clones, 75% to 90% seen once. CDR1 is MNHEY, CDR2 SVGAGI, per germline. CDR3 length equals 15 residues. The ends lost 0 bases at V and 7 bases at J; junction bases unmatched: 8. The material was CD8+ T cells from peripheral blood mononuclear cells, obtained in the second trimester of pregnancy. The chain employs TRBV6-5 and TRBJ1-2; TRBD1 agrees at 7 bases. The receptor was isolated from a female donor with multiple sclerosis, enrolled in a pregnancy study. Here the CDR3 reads CASSYSGIPGGGYTF. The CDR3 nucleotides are TGTGCCAGCAGTTACTCTGGGATTCCAGGGGGTGGCTACACCTTC.